The present T cell receptor beta chain was sequenced within a study of blood T cells in healthy people across ages. Study context: Capture via template switching afforded approximately one barcoded beta molecule per two T cells.

A second PCR, run for about 7 to 11 cycles, used a sample-barcoded 5' primer plus a J-beta primer mix. TCRdb processed the 5' RACE reads anew with MiXCR; each CDR3 protein has one entry. In the table there are about 640,000 distinct CDR3 sequences, about 30% of which are singletons. It was approximately 10 milliliters of peripheral blood that were drawn from each donor. This clonotype was detected many times. The CDR3 totals 14 residues. Germline V gives CDR1 SGHKS, CDR2 YYEKEE (reference sequence). The ends lost 5 bases at V and 6 bases at J; junction bases unmatched: 8. Sequenced input: blood. This sequence originates from a woman older than 75 in good health. The J gene is TRBJ2-3, the V gene TRBV5-5; 8 bases are shared with TRBD1. DNA for the CDR3: TGTGCCAGCAGACCAAGGACAGGGTTCGATACGCAGTATTTT. Translating gives CASRPRTGFDTQYF.